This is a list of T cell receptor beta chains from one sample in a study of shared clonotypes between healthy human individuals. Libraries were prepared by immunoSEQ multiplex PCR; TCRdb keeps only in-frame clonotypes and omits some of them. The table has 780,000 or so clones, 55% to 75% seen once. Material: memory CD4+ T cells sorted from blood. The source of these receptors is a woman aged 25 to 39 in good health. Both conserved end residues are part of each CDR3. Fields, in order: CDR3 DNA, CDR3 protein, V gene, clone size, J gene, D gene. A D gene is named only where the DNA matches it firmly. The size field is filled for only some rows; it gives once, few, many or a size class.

CDR3 DNA: TGTGCCAGCAGGCCCCAGGGTTCCTACGAGCAGTACTTC
CDR3 protein: CASRPQGSYEQYF
V gene: TRBV28
clone size: NA
J gene: TRBJ2-7
D gene: NA

CDR3 DNA: TGTGCCAGTAGTTCGGGCGGGAGGTACAATGAGCAGTTCTTC
CDR3 protein: CASSSGGRYNEQFF
V gene: TRBV19
clone size: NA
J gene: TRBJ2-1
D gene: TRBD2

CDR3 DNA: TGTGCCAGCAACACGGGAGCCTACAATGAGCAGTTCTTC
CDR3 protein: CASNTGAYNEQFF
V gene: TRBV9
clone size: NA
J gene: TRBJ2-1
D gene: NA

CDR3 DNA: TGTGCCAGCAGTCCCTCCTACGAGCAGTACTTC
CDR3 protein: CASSPSYEQYF
V gene: TRBV25-1
clone size: few
J gene: TRBJ2-7
D gene: NA

CDR3 DNA: TGTGCCAGTAGTACGAAGGGGGGGATTACTGAAGCTTTCTTT
CDR3 protein: CASSTKGGITEAFF
V gene: TRBV19
clone size: NA
J gene: TRBJ1-1
D gene: NA

CDR3 DNA: TGTGCCAGCAGCTTAGTGAGACAGTACACGAATGAGCAGTTCTTC
CDR3 protein: CASSLVRQYTNEQFF
V gene: TRBV7-9
clone size: NA
J gene: TRBJ2-1
D gene: NA

CDR3 DNA: TGTGCCAGCAGTGACCGGGAGACGAACACCGGGGAGCTGTTTTTT
CDR3 protein: CASSDRETNTGELFF
V gene: TRBV6-4
clone size: NA
J gene: TRBJ2-2
D gene: NA

CDR3 DNA: TGCAGCGTTGTCTCAGGGGTCTATGGCTACACCTTC
CDR3 protein: CSVVSGVYGYTF
V gene: TRBV29-1
clone size: NA
J gene: TRBJ1-2
D gene: NA

CDR3 DNA: TGTGCCAGCACGAAGGGGAACAATCAGCCCCAGCATTTT
CDR3 protein: CASTKGNNQPQHF
V gene: TRBV21-1
clone size: NA
J gene: TRBJ1-5
D gene: NA

CDR3 DNA: TGTGCCAGCAGTGCGATTCTAGTTACACGCTATGGCTACACCTTC
CDR3 protein: CASSAILVTRYGYTF
V gene: TRBV2
clone size: NA
J gene: TRBJ1-2
D gene: NA

CDR3 DNA: TGTGCCAGCAGCCCCCGTGGGACAGGGAACGGCTATGGCTACACCTTC
CDR3 protein: CASSPRGTGNGYGYTF
V gene: TRBV11-1
clone size: NA
J gene: TRBJ1-2
D gene: TRBD1